This T cell receptor beta chain was captured in a study of T cells after yellow fever vaccination (dated by TCRdb to between 2018 and 2021). A note on the overall study: Libraries from fractions with low cell numbers were prepared with the SMART-Seq v4 Ultra Low Input RNA kit. Bulk TCR alpha and beta repertoires were sequenced longitudinally to track T-cell clones before and after primary and booster YFV17D yellow fever vaccination. The cohort comprised two healthy male donors, one aged 18 to 29 and one aged 30 to 40 years. Blood was drawn at multiple timepoints before and after primary and secondary immunization, with bulk PBMC replicates and cell subsets isolated. Summary of the overall study and its limitations: A small fraction of clonotypes appeared in both the CD4 and CD8 compartments, likely as a result of convergent recombination. Because abundant contaminating clonotypes from the bulk population could be contained in FACS-sorted repertoires, computational filtering was required. After the booster, most of the clones that had expanded following primary vaccination were detected again (almost 98% of CD4 and around 90% of CD8), which suggests that memory was broadly maintained. The secondary T-cell response was weaker than the primary response but faster, peaking on day 5 instead of day 15. Only two donors were included in the study, so the extent to which the findings can be generalized is limited.

The run used an Illumina NovaSeq 6000. TCR cDNA was synthesized by 5'RACE template switching, through which a universal primer site and unique molecular identifiers were introduced. cDNA synthesis was primed from both the TCR alpha and TCR beta constant segments. Two PCR steps were used to amplify libraries, with sample barcodes and sequencing adapters being added in the second step. Libraries were sequenced on Illumina HiSeq 2500 (2x100 bp) or NovaSeq (2x150 bp). As for the authors' bioinformatics: MIGEC was used to demultiplex reads and collapse the reads into UMI consensus sequences, and MiXCR was used for V(D)J alignment. Vaccine-responding clonotypes were defined with edgeR using replicate PBMC samples, requiring FDR below 0.01 and a log2 fold change above 5 up to day 15. CD4 or CD8 identity was assigned to each bulk clonotype according to whether the clonotype was present at higher abundance in the sequenced CD4 repertoire or the sequenced CD8 repertoire. TCRdb reanalyzed the raw reads on its own, using fastp at Q25 for trimming and MiXCR for clone calling, and kept in-frame beta chains. A single entry per CDR3 protein holds the most common genes and DNA from its merged rows. The V and J calls here are based on TCRdb, not the publication. The sample profile shows 300,000 to 350,000 distinct CDR3 sequences; roughly 10% of them were found once. Roughly 3% of the sample lies in the top ten.

What this sample's treatment or condition label stands for: live attenuated yellow fever vaccine strain. PBMCs were isolated from peripheral blood using a standard Ficoll-Paque protocol. CD4 and CD8 T-cell fractions were isolated with Dynabeads CD4 and CD8 positive selection kits. TriZol was used to extract RNA from bulk PBMCs, from CD4 and CD8 fractions, and from dextramer-positive and dextramer-negative fractions. The germline ends are 11 bases apart after V is trimmed by 2 bases and J by 4 bases. The CDR3 has 15 amino acids, counting the end cysteine and phenylalanine. Only the CDR3 part of the read is kept: 45 bases, read in frame from the first base. CDR1 KGHDR and CDR2 SFDVKD are derived from the germline V gene. This clonotype turned up a few times. The antigen it binds to is not known. No much larger clone is present one base from it, and per-base qualities are unavailable.

This receptor was taken from a man younger than 35 who received the YFV17D yellow fever vaccine. The sequencing here drew on CD4+ T cells sorted from PBMCs, taken 45 days after the yellow fever booster vaccination. Here the chain combines TRBV24-1 and TRBJ1-5; the D gene cannot be named for sure. This receptor carries the CDR3 CATSDSESPNQPQHF. The DNA sequence is TGTGCCACCAGTGATTCCGAGTCCCCGAATCAGCCCCAGCATTTT.